These 30 T cell receptor beta chains originate from one sample sequenced in a study of T-cell reconstitution after alpha-beta-depleted transplantation in children. The TCRbeta library incorporated unique molecular identifiers. TCRdb ran MiXCR on the PCR reads and lists one entry per CDR3 protein. This table holds 440,000 or so distinct CDR3 sequences, over 40% found once. The sequencing here drew on PBMCs, taken before TCRalphabeta/CD19-depleted stem cell transplant. The receptor source for this set is a girl aged 2 to 10 with aplastic anemia, due to receive a stem cell transplant.

The chain carries TRBV5-1 and TRBJ2-3; 12 bases map to TRBD1. V dropped 1 base and J dropped 4; count of bases not matched to a gene: 13. Germline-derived CDR1 and CDR2 are SGHRS and YFSETQ. The CDR3 runs 19 residues. Written as DNA, the CDR3 is TGCGCCAGCAGCTTGTCGATCACCAGGGACAGGGGGCGGCCAGATACGCAGTATTTT. As protein: CASSLSITRDRGRPDTQYF.

J is TRBJ2-3 and V is TRBV20-1, with TRBD2 matching over 12 bases. This CDR3 contains 17 residues. Trimming cost V 3 bases and J 6 bases; bases outside gene matches: 13. Germline-derived CDR1 and CDR2 are DFQATT and SNEGSKA (reference sequence). The CDR3 sequence: CSASRLAGGPVFDTQYF. The CDR3 bases are TGCAGTGCTAGCCGGCTAGCGGGAGGGCCGGTTTTCGATACGCAGTATTTT.

Written as DNA, the CDR3 is TGTGCCAGCAGCGTCGCGGGGGACTTAGGCTATGGCTACACCTTC. Residues: CASSVAGDLGYGYTF. The V gene is TRBV9, the J gene TRBJ1-2; a weak D match, TRBD1 (5 bases). The V gene lost 2 bases and the J gene lost 4 bases, with 15 bases spanning the gap. Germline assignment: CDR1 SGDLS and CDR2 YYNGEE. The CDR3 spans 15 residues.

V gene TRBV5-1 combines with J gene TRBJ2-1, with a possible D match to TRBD2 (5 bases). The CDR3 spans 15 residues. Germline V gene sequence: CDR1 SGHRS, CDR2 YFSETQ. Trimming stripped 3 bases from V and 7 bases from J, with 17 bases between. The CDR3 is CASSWWPNGMNEQFF. The CDR3 DNA reads TGCGCCAGCAGCTGGTGGCCAAACGGGATGAATGAGCAGTTCTTC.

V usage is TRBV7-2 and J usage is TRBJ1-6; D may be TRBD1 (6 bases). V lost 5 bases, J lost 0 bases, and 14 bases lay in between. The germline V gene has CDR1 SGHTA and CDR2 FQGNSA. The CDR3 sequence is 17 residues long. CDR3 DNA sequence: TGTGCCAGCAGCACCGGACAGAGGAGCTCCTATAATTCACCCCTCCACTTT. Translated: CASSTGQRSSYNSPLHF.

The chain employs TRBV28 and TRBJ1-4; D is undetermined. The CDR3 is 14 amino acids. V gave up 2 bases and J gave up 0 bases, with 4 bases separating them. Germline V gene lookup returns CDR1 MDHEN and CDR2 SYDVKM. The CDR3 loop reads CASSLGTTNEKLFF. CDR3 bases: TGTGCCAGCAGTTTAGGAACAACTAATGAAAAACTGTTTTTT. Based on the CDR3 plus reference TRBV28 and TRBJ1-4, the full variable domain is DVKVTQSSRYLVKRTGEKVFLECVQDMDHENMFWYRQDPGLGLRLIYFSYDVKMKEKGDIPEGYSVSREKKERFSLILESASTNQTSMYLCASSLGTTNEKLFFGSGTQLSVL.

This clonotype appeared a few times. The rearrangement uses TRBV7-9 and TRBJ2-7; no clear D gene. CDR3 length: 13 amino acids. Germline CDR1 SEHNR, CDR2 FQNEAQ (reference sequence). The ends were cut back, 1 base at V and 4 bases at J, with 8 bases in the middle. The CDR3 protein is CASSLEGDYEQYF. DNA of the CDR3: TGTGCCAGCAGCTTAGAGGGCGATTACGAGCAGTACTTC.

The chain carries TRBV4-1 and TRBJ2-4; weak D call: TRBD2 (6 bases). From germline, CDR1 is MGHRA and CDR2 YSYEKL. The ends were cut back, 0 bases at V and 7 bases at J, with 19 bases in the middle. The CDR3 is 17 residues long. This CDR3 is CASSQDPGAGFLNIQYF. CDR3 DNA: TGCGCCAGCAGCCAAGATCCGGGAGCAGGTTTCTTGAACATTCAGTACTTC.

This clonotype was counted between two and nine times. The chain uses TRBV2 and TRBJ1-2; D might be TRBD1 (6 bases). The length of the CDR3 is 14 residues. The germline V and J ends were trimmed by 6 bases and 4 bases, with 15 bases remaining between them. Germline CDR1 SNHLY, CDR2 FYNNEI. CDR3 in amino acids: CASRPGARGYGYTF. The CDR3 DNA sequence: TGTGCCAGCAGGCCAGGGGCTAGGGGCTATGGCTACACCTTC.

The J gene is TRBJ2-7, the V gene TRBV28, with 10 bases aligning to TRBD2. The V gene's germline CDR1 is MDHEN and CDR2 SYDVKM. V was clipped by 3 bases and J by 2 bases; unmatched bases: 10. The CDR3 is made up of 17 amino acids. CDR3 residues: CASSFGHASGGTYEQYF. DNA of the CDR3: TGTGCCAGCAGTTTCGGTCACGCTAGCGGGGGTACCTACGAGCAGTACTTC.

The rearrangement links TRBV7-3 to TRBJ2-7; TRBD2 agrees at 9 bases. With 2 bases clipped from V and 0 bases from J, the junction kept 2 bases outside the gene matches. Germline CDR1 is SGHTA and CDR2 is FQGTGA. The CDR3 runs to 15 residues. The CDR3 spells CASSLQRGASYEQYF. CDR3 nucleotides: TGTGCCAGCAGCTTACAGCGGGGGGCCTCCTACGAGCAGTACTTC.

At least ten counts were recorded for this clonotype. The chain has TRBV5-8 and TRBJ1-3; D is ambiguous. In germline, CDR1 is SGHTS, CDR2 YDEGEE. CDR3 size: 13 residues. Trimming left V 5 bases short and J 0 bases short, with 6 bases between. The CDR3 DNA reads TGTGCCAGCAGGAGGGCCTCTGGAAACACCATATATTTT. Translation gives CASRRASGNTIYF.

The J gene is TRBJ2-7, the V gene TRBV5-1; 8 bases align to TRBD1. Losses at the gene ends were 4 bases for V and 2 bases for J; bases not matched to a gene: 5. The CDR3 contains 14 residues. Germline V gene lookup returns CDR1 SGHRS and CDR2 YFSETQ. DNA for the CDR3: TGCGCCAGCAGCGCACGGGACAGGCCCTACGAGCAGTACTTC. Its protein is CASSARDRPYEQYF.

The chain employs TRBV7-2 and TRBJ2-3, with D tentatively TRBD1 or TRBD2 (5 bases each). The CDR3 extends over 17 amino acids. Germline V CDR1 and CDR2: SGHTA, FQGNSA. Trimming removed 2 bases at V and 0 bases at J, with 15 bases between. This CDR3 is CASSLKVRGASTDTQYF. The DNA of the CDR3 is TGTGCCAGCAGCTTAAAAGTACGGGGCGCTAGCACAGATACGCAGTATTTT. Drawing the rest from reference TRBV7-2 and TRBJ2-3, the complete variable domain is GAGVSQSPSNKVTEKGKDVELRCDPISGHTALYWYRQSLGQGLEFLIYFQGNSAPDKSGLPSDRFSAERTGGSVSTLTIQRTQQEDSAVYLCASSLKVRGASTDTQYFGPGTRLTVL.

V and J are TRBV20-1 and TRBJ2-3; the match to TRBD1 covers 7 bases. The V and J ends lost 0 bases and 2 bases, in that order; junction bases with no gene match: 8. Germline CDR1 reads DFQATT; CDR2 reads SNEGSKA (reference sequence). The CDR3 runs 16 residues. CDR3 in amino acids: CSAREARQGNTDTQYF. The CDR3, as DNA: TGCAGTGCTAGAGAGGCAAGACAGGGAAACACAGATACGCAGTATTTT.

V gene TRBV5-1 combines with J gene TRBJ1-4; D gene unclear. The CDR3 totals 15 residues. Trimming removed 2 bases from V and 4 bases from J, with 12 bases in between. Germline loops: CDR1 SGHRS, CDR2 YFSETQ. This CDR3 is CASSFAEEVNEKLFF. The CDR3 DNA sequence: TGCGCCAGCAGCTTCGCAGAGGAAGTTAATGAAAAACTGTTTTTT.

This clonotype was seen ten or more times. The rearrangement joins TRBV10-3 to TRBJ1-5, with D unclear. Germline V gene sequence: CDR1 ENHRY, CDR2 SYGVKD. The length of the CDR3 is 14 residues. V gave up 4 bases and J gave up 4 bases, with 11 bases separating them. This CDR3 reads CAISADGTNQPQHF. The CDR3 DNA is TGTGCCATCAGTGCTGACGGAACAAATCAGCCCCAGCATTTT.

This clonotype appeared many times. The chain employs TRBV20-1 and TRBJ2-3; 11 nucleotides align to TRBD2. The CDR3 spans 18 residues. Germline assignment: CDR1 DFQATT and CDR2 SNEGSKA (reference sequence). J gave up 4 bases and V 2 bases, and 14 bases lay outside the gene matches. The CDR3 DNA follows: TGCAGTGCTAGAATATTAACCACTAGCGGGAGTGAGGCAGATACGCAGTATTTT. Protein: CSARILTTSGSEADTQYF.

The chain has TRBV7-9 and TRBJ2-1; TRBD2 matches 10 bases. The trim removed 4 bases at V and 8 bases at J, leaving 8 bases unmatched. CDR1 and CDR2 from the germline V gene are SEHNR and FQNEAQ (reference sequence). The CDR3 totals 15 residues. The CDR3 here is CASSSPGTSEDEQFF. DNA of the CDR3: TGTGCCAGCAGCTCCCCCGGGACTAGCGAGGATGAGCAGTTCTTC.

The chain uses TRBV4-1 and TRBJ2-2, with 10 nucleotides matching TRBD2. Germline CDR1 and CDR2: MGHRA and YSYEKL. This CDR3 comprises 17 residues. V trimming: 1 base; J trimming: 5 bases; junction bases outside the gene matches: 7. This CDR3 is CASSQALAGVRTGELFF. The CDR3 nucleotides read TGCGCCAGCAGCCAAGCCCTAGCGGGGGTTCGGACCGGGGAGCTGTTTTTT.

The chain recombines TRBV2 with TRBJ2-1; TRBD2 aligns across 9 bases. CDR1 is SNHLY and CDR2 is FYNNEI in the germline V gene. The CDR3 covers 14 residues. Trimming cost V 4 bases and J 6 bases; bases outside gene matches: 4. In nucleotides, the CDR3 is TGTGCCAGCAGTGTAGCGGGAGAGGTCAATGAGCAGTTCTTC. Protein: CASSVAGEVNEQFF.

This chain joins TRBV28 and TRBJ2-1; 10 bases map to TRBD2. Germline values: CDR1 MDHEN, CDR2 SYDVKM. The CDR3 length is 18 residues. J gave up 5 bases and V 6 bases, and 16 bases lay outside the gene matches. DNA for the CDR3: TGTGCCAGCAGCCTCGGGGCTAGCGGGAGAAATTTGCACAATGAGCAGTTCTTC. The encoded protein is CASSLGASGRNLHNEQFF.

This chain connects TRBV5-1 to TRBJ2-2; possible D gene TRBD1, 5 bases. Germline loops: CDR1 SGHRS, CDR2 YFSETQ. The CDR3 contains 15 residues. V was pared by 4 bases and J by 5 bases, with 15 bases between. The chain's CDR3 is CASSPSPRETGELFF. DNA for the CDR3: TGCGCCAGCAGCCCCTCGCCCAGGGAAACCGGGGAGCTGTTTTTT.

This clonotype was seen at least ten times. This sequence joins TRBV12-3 or TRBV12-4 and TRBJ1-5; D unclear. CDR3 size: 15 residues. Between the trimmed V and J ends, which lost 1 base and 4 bases, there was a span of 11 bases. The CDR3 loop is CASSLGGYGNQPQHF. CDR3 sequence (DNA): TGTGCCAGCAGTTTAGGCGGATATGGGAATCAGCCCCAGCATTTT.

The chain carries TRBV3-1 and TRBJ1-1; possibly TRBD1 for D (6 bases). CDR1 is LGHDT, CDR2 YNNKEL, per germline (reference sequence). Trimming pared 5 bases from V and 3 bases from J, leaving 16 bases between. The CDR3 consists of 15 residues. The CDR3 nucleotides are TGTGCCAGCAGCACGTCAGGGGTGGGTGACACTGAAGCTTTCTTT. Protein sequence: CASSTSGVGDTEAFF.

This clonotype came up many times. J is TRBJ2-1 and V is TRBV20-1, with a weak D call TRBD1 (6 bases). V shed 3 bases and J shed 0 bases, with 12 bases lying between them. In germline, CDR1 is DFQATT, CDR2 SNEGSKA (reference sequence). The CDR3 length is 15 residues. The CDR3 DNA sequence: TGCAGTGCTAGCGCCGGGACAAGCTCCTACAATGAGCAGTTCTTC. Amino acid sequence: CSASAGTSSYNEQFF.

Ten or more counts support this clonotype. J is TRBJ2-1 and V is TRBV18, with TRBD2 matching over 11 bases. After removal of 6 bases from V and 5 bases from J, the junction contained 0 bases not matched to a gene. Germline V gene sequence: CDR1 KGHSH, CDR2 LQKENI. The CDR3 loop spans 13 amino acids. This CDR3 reads CASSGLADNEQFF. The CDR3 DNA follows: TGTGCCAGCTCGGGACTAGCGGACAATGAGCAGTTCTTC.

Details on this clonotype: This may arise from a read error, as a much more abundant clone is one base away. J is TRBJ1-1 and V is TRBV28; D gene uncertain. Germline lookup yields CDR1 MDHEN and CDR2 SYDVKM. This CDR3 is 15 amino acids long. Written as DNA, the CDR3 is TGTGCCAGCAGTTCTATCCCGGCGGAGGACGGTGAAGCTCTCTTT. Protein product: CASSSIPAEDGEALF.

This clonotype occurred many times. The J gene is TRBJ2-1, the V gene TRBV29-1; 11 nucleotides agree with TRBD2. Germline V gene data show CDR1 as SQVTM and CDR2 as ANQGSEA. J was trimmed by 4 bases and V by 6 bases; bases with no gene match: 8. This CDR3 is 15 amino acids long. CDR3: CSVLTSGVAYNEQFF. The DNA for the CDR3 is TGCAGCGTCCTGACTAGCGGGGTGGCATACAATGAGCAGTTCTTC.

This sequence joins TRBV5-6 and TRBJ2-6, with D perhaps matching TRBD2 (7 bases). Trimming took 5 bases from V and 2 from J, leaving 17 bases between them. Germline lookup yields CDR1 SGHDT and CDR2 YYEEEE. The CDR3 spans 17 residues. The CDR3 nucleotides are TGTGCCAGCAGGCTCGGGGGGCATTGGACTGGGGCCAACGTCCTGACTTTC. The encoded protein is CASRLGGHWTGANVLTF.